This T cell receptor beta chain was recorded in a study of T cells in localized non-small cell lung cancer. Study results and limitations: With higher T cell density in blood came longer overall survival. Adjacent uninvolved lung had the highest clonality, suggesting focused antigen responses.

About this clone itself: Its antigen remains unidentified.

Germline assignment: CDR1 MNHEY and CDR2 SMNVEV (reference sequence). The V end lost 5 bases, the J end lost 2 bases, and 11 bases lay between the germline ends. This CDR3 spans 14 amino acids. Produced via immunoSEQ multiplex PCR; TCRdb's table is partial and in-frame only. This sample carries 40,000 to 55,000 clones, around 80% of them seen once, and the ten largest clones take roughly 4%. The sample consisted of PBMCs, taken before any cancer treatment. This sequence originates from a woman aged 40-69 years with stage II lung adenocarcinoma. The chain employs TRBV27 and TRBJ2-3; a possible D gene is TRBD1 (6 bases). The CDR3 spells CASSMTGSTDTQYF. As DNA, the CDR3 is TGTGCCAGCAGTATGACAGGCTCCACAGATACGCAGTATTTT.